This TCR beta chain came from a study of Tregs in tolerant kidney transplant recipients. The protocol was immunoSEQ multiplex PCR, while the TCRdb copy is restricted to in-frame clones and leaves out a portion. The sample has 98,000 or so clones; around 87% are singletons. Trimming shortened V by 4 bases and J by 2 bases, and 20 bases separated the two germline ends. CDR3 length: 17 residues. The V gene's germline CDR1 is SEHNR and CDR2 FQNEAQ (reference sequence). The TCR sequence derives from a human donor who received a combined kidney and bone marrow transplant. Sample: CD4+ T cells from blood, taken before the transplant. The chain is built from TRBV7-9 and TRBJ1-1; D is perhaps TRBD1 (5 bases). CDR3 in amino acids: CASSWLWGDLPNTEAFF. Written as DNA, the CDR3 is TGTGCCAGCAGCTGGCTATGGGGGGACCTCCCTAACACTGAAGCTTTCTTT.